The 25 T cell receptor beta chains in this list originate from one sample, sequenced in a study of blood T cell repertoires in COVID-19. TCRdb's copy holds only in-frame clones and misses some; the assay was immunoSEQ multiplex PCR. The sample carries about 200,000 clones, over 80% recorded once. The sequencing sample was made of PBMCs or T cells enriched from blood (not recorded which). These receptors came from a woman aged 25 to 39 who had been exposed to COVID-19.

The V gene is TRBV10-3, the J gene TRBJ1-1, with 7 bases fitting TRBD1. The germline V gene has CDR1 ENHRY and CDR2 SYGVKD. CDR3 length: 13 residues. V lost 6 bases, J lost 4 bases, and 5 bases stayed unmatched. CDR3 DNA sequence: TGTGCCATCAGGGACAGGATACTCACTGAAGCTTTCTTT. This codes for CAIRDRILTEAFF.

The chain is built from TRBV24-1 and TRBJ2-2; 9 bases line up with TRBD2. The V segment lost 6 bases and the J segment 5 bases; nucleotides outside the gene matches: 6. The CDR3 extends over 15 amino acids. Germline V lookup: CDR1 KGHDR, CDR2 SFDVKD. This CDR3 reads CATSPATSGTGELFF. As DNA, the CDR3 is TGTGCCACCAGTCCCGCGACTAGCGGAACCGGGGAGCTGTTTTTT.

The chain has TRBV12-5 and TRBJ1-2; 8 bases fit TRBD1. With V trimmed by 7 bases and J by 2 bases, 6 bases remained unmatched. This CDR3 spans 14 amino acids. The germline gives CDR1 LGHNT, CDR2 FRNRAP. Here the CDR3 DNA reads TGTGCTAGTGCCCCCGGACAGGGAAACTATGGCTACACCTTC. Amino acid sequence: CASAPGQGNYGYTF.

This chain uses TRBV5-1 with TRBJ2-6; no clear D. Trimming took off 4 bases at V and 0 bases at J, with 11 bases between the two ends. The CDR3 runs to 16 residues. The V gene's germline CDR1 is SGHRS and CDR2 YFSETQ. CDR3 DNA sequence: TGCGCCAGCAGCCGAGGTAACGGCTCTGGGGCCAACGTCCTGACTTTC. Encoded protein: CASSRGNGSGANVLTF.

The CDR3 DNA follows: TGTGCCAGTAGTATAGCCCCGTTAAACACTGAAGCTTTCTTT. It translates to CASSIAPLNTEAFF. V usage is TRBV19 and J usage is TRBJ1-1, with D unresolved. The CDR3 totals 14 residues. Germline V CDR1 and CDR2: LNHDA, SQIVND (reference sequence). V dropped 1 base and J dropped 2 bases, with 8 bases sitting between them.

In DNA, the CDR3 is TGCAGCGTTGATAAGTTGGGGGGCACTGAAGCTTTCTTT. It codes for CSVDKLGGTEAFF. This chain connects TRBV29-1 to TRBJ1-1; D possibly corresponds to TRBD1 (5 bases). This CDR3 has 13 amino acids. V was trimmed by 3 bases and J by 4 bases, leaving 12 bases between them. Germline CDR1 SQVTM, CDR2 ANQGSEA.

The chain has TRBV27 and TRBJ2-1; 15 nucleotides match TRBD2. J was trimmed by 9 bases and V by 6 bases; bases with no gene match: 9. Germline CDR1 MNHEY, CDR2 SMNVEV (reference sequence). This CDR3 contains 16 residues. The CDR3 nucleotides are TGTGCCAGCAGGGGAACCGGGACTAGCGGGGGGTTTGAGCAGTTCTTC. Translation: CASRGTGTSGGFEQFF.

The chain combines TRBV6-5 with TRBJ1-1; D is possibly TRBD1 (6 bases). The V end lost 6 bases, the J end lost 3 bases, and 11 bases lay between the germline ends. CDR3 length: 13 residues. Germline-derived CDR1 and CDR2 are MNHEY and SVGAGI. DNA for the CDR3: TGTGCCAGCAGCCGACCAGGGGACACTGAAGCTTTCTTT. Translated, it gives CASSRPGDTEAFF.

The V gene is TRBV30, the J gene TRBJ1-1; 7 bases map to TRBD1. CDR1 and CDR2 from the germline V gene are GTSNPN and SVGIG (reference sequence). The CDR3 runs 14 residues. V lost 0 bases to trimming and J lost 4 bases; unmatched junction nucleotides: 5. The CDR3 sequence is CAWSVEGASTEAFF. The CDR3 DNA is TGTGCCTGGAGTGTAGAGGGGGCCTCCACTGAAGCTTTCTTT.

This chain connects TRBV5-4 to TRBJ1-6; possible D gene TRBD1, 6 bases. Germline assignment: CDR1 SGHNT and CDR2 YYREEE (reference sequence). CDR3 size: 16 residues. The V end was cut by 3 bases, the J end by 5 bases, with 15 bases between. CDR3 DNA: TGTGCCAGCAGCTCGAAGACAGGCGGCGATAATTCACCCCTCCACTTT. It is translated as CASSSKTGGDNSPLHF.

The chain uses TRBV5-6 and TRBJ2-7, with 8 bases aligning to TRBD1. V lost 2 bases, J lost 3 bases, and 7 bases stayed unmatched. This CDR3 is built from 15 residues. Germline V gene data show CDR1 as SGHDT and CDR2 as YYEEEE. This chain's CDR3 is CASSFLGQGNYEQYF. In nucleotides, the CDR3 is TGTGCCAGCAGCTTCCTTGGACAGGGTAACTACGAGCAGTACTTC.

V is TRBV5-6 and J is TRBJ2-2; TRBD2 is a possible D gene (5 bases). The V end lost 6 bases, the J end lost 4 bases, and 16 bases lay between the germline ends. Germline V gene lookup returns CDR1 SGHDT and CDR2 YYEEEE. There are 15 residues in the CDR3. The CDR3 loop reads CASIRVAGGTGELFF. The CDR3 DNA sequence: TGTGCCAGCATCCGGGTGGCAGGAGGCACCGGGGAGCTGTTTTTT.

The CDR3 DNA reads as TGTGCCACCAGCAGGGACCGGGAGATGTCCTACAATGAGCAGTTCTTC. Residues: CATSRDREMSYNEQFF. The V gene is TRBV15, the J gene TRBJ2-1, with D perhaps matching TRBD2 (6 bases). V was trimmed by 3 bases and J by 1 base, leaving 13 bases between them. Germline V gene lookup returns CDR1 LNHNV and CDR2 YYDKDF (reference sequence). The CDR3 totals 16 residues.

The chain joins TRBV27 to TRBJ1-4; weak D call: TRBD1 (6 bases). Germline loops: CDR1 MNHEY, CDR2 SMNVEV (reference sequence). Trimming shortened V by 4 bases and J by 10 bases, and 16 bases separated the two germline ends. The CDR3 contains 14 residues. The CDR3 region has the DNA TGTGCCAGCAGTTACGATCCGCTGGGGGCAAAACTGTTTTTT. Its protein is CASSYDPLGAKLFF. Using reference TRBV27 and TRBJ1-4 for the parts outside the CDR3, the full variable domain is EAQVTQNPRYLITVTGKKLTVTCSQNMNHEYMSWYRQDPGLGLRQIYYSMNVEVTDKGDVPEGYKVSRKEKRNFPLILESPSPNQTSLYFCASSYDPLGAKLFFGSGTQLSVL.

The rearrangement joins TRBV19 to TRBJ1-2; D unclear. The CDR3 extends over 14 amino acids. With 5 bases removed from V and 0 bases from J, the gap between germline ends came to 10 bases. Germline V gene lookup returns CDR1 LNHDA and CDR2 SQIVND (reference sequence). CDR3 amino acids: CASSLAPANYGYTF. As DNA, the CDR3 is TGTGCCAGTAGTCTGGCCCCTGCTAACTATGGCTACACCTTC.

The V gene is TRBV19, the J gene TRBJ1-1; D is unclear. The CDR3 contains 16 residues. V was shortened by 3 bases and J by 4 bases, with 18 bases between the two germline ends. Per the germline V gene, CDR1 is LNHDA and CDR2 is SQIVND (reference sequence). CDR3 in amino acids: CASSIWGGERITEAFF. CDR3 coding DNA: TGTGCCAGTAGTATCTGGGGTGGAGAGCGGATCACTGAAGCTTTCTTT. Full variable domain (rest looked up from reference TRBV19 and TRBJ1-1): DGGITQSPKYLFRKEGQNVTLSCEQNLNHDAMYWYRQDPGQGLRLIYYSQIVNDFQKGDIAEGYSVSREKKESFPLTVTSAQKNPTAFYLCASSIWGGERITEAFFGQGTRLTVV.

The chain uses TRBV3-1 (or the pseudogene TRBV3-2) and TRBJ2-5, with 8 bases aligning to TRBD1. This CDR3 region has 17 residues. The J segment lost 4 bases and the V segment lost 0 bases, leaving 10 bases of the junction unmatched. Per germline, CDR1 LGHDT and CDR2 YNNKEL (reference sequence). Written as DNA, the CDR3 is TGTGCCAGCAGCCAAGAAGAGGACAGGGTGGGAGGAGAGACCCAGTACTTC. Translated: CASSQEEDRVGGETQYF.

This rearrangement joins TRBV7-2 to TRBJ2-5, with 8 bases lining up with TRBD2. The CDR3 is 15 amino acids. After removal of 6 bases from V and 4 bases from J, the junction contained 10 bases not matched to a gene. Germline V CDR1 and CDR2: SGHTA, FQGNSA. In nucleotides, the CDR3 is TGTGCCAGCAGACCGACTCGGGGGGGCTTAGAGACCCAGTACTTC. This sequence encodes CASRPTRGGLETQYF.

V is TRBV2 and J is TRBJ1-2; possibly TRBD1 for D (6 bases). V shed 9 bases and J shed 7 bases, with 24 bases lying between them. This CDR3 has 15 amino acids. Germline CDR1 reads SNHLY; CDR2 reads FYNNEI. CDR3 nucleotides: TGTGCCAGAGGGGGGGTCTTGTTGGGCGAGGGTGGCTACACCTTC. It encodes CARGGVLLGEGGYTF.

V is TRBV30 and J is TRBJ2-3; a possible D gene is TRBD2 (6 bases). This CDR3 region has 12 residues. The V end lost 2 bases, the J end lost 5 bases, and 8 bases lay between the germline ends. Looked up from germline, CDR1 is GTSNPN and CDR2 is SVGIG (reference sequence). CDR3 sequence reads: CAWSLALDTQYF. In nucleotides, the CDR3 is TGTGCCTGGAGTCTAGCGCTAGATACGCAGTATTTT.

The gene calls are TRBV4-3 and TRBJ1-6; 7 nucleotides agree with TRBD1. The CDR3 sequence is 16 residues long. CDR1 LGHNA and CDR2 YSLEER come from the germline V gene. V was pared by 2 bases and J by 8 bases, with 9 bases of the junction left unmatched. The CDR3 DNA follows: TGCGCCAGCAGCCAAATAAAGGGGGCTTGGGATTCACCCCTCCACTTT. Its protein product is CASSQIKGAWDSPLHF.

The chain carries TRBV19 and TRBJ1-5; weak D call: TRBD1 (5 bases). CDR1 is LNHDA, CDR2 SQIVND, per germline (reference sequence). Trimming stripped 7 bases from V and 3 bases from J, with 16 bases between. The CDR3 contains 15 residues. CDR3 coding DNA: TGTGCCAGTACCCGGACCGGGGGGACCAATCAGCCCCAGCATTTT. This codes for CASTRTGGTNQPQHF.

The rearrangement joins TRBV21-1 to TRBJ1-5. TRBV21-1 is a pseudogene segment. The length of the CDR3 is 14 residues. The CDR3 region has the DNA TGTGCCAGCAGCAAGGGTGAGGGCAATCAGCCCCAGCATTTT. This translates into CASSKGEGNQPQHF.

The rearrangement uses TRBV15 and TRBJ2-3; D might be TRBD2 (5 bases). The CDR3 is made up of 16 amino acids. Germline loops: CDR1 LNHNV, CDR2 YYDKDF (reference sequence). V was clipped by 3 bases and J by 0 bases, with 13 bases between them. The CDR3 coding sequence is TGTGCCACCAGCAGTCACAGCGGCCCTAGCACAGATACGCAGTATTTT. This translates into CATSSHSGPSTDTQYF.

The chain carries TRBV2 and TRBJ1-3, with D perhaps matching TRBD1 (6 bases). Trimming removed 7 bases at V and 2 bases at J, with 18 bases between. The CDR3 covers 16 residues. Germline-derived CDR1 and CDR2 are SNHLY and FYNNEI. CDR3 bases: TGTGCCAGCACAAAATCCAGGGGAACTGCTGGAAACACCATATATTTT. It is translated as CASTKSRGTAGNTIYF.